In its sample, the clone carrying this TCR beta chain was seen a few times. The data were taken from a study of blood T cell repertoires in COVID-19. Whole-study context: Material from acute and convalescent COVID-19 was sourced from the United States, Italy and Spain.

Between the trimmed V and J ends, which lost 8 bases and 0 bases, there was a span of 11 bases. Per the germline V gene, CDR1 is MGHRA and CDR2 is YSYEKL. This CDR3 spans 14 amino acids. Here immunoSEQ multiplex PCR was the method, and the copy in TCRdb shows in-frame clones only, minus some. The sample has around 300,000 clones; around 88% are singletons. The TCR originated in a man aged 30 to 39 with active or convalescent COVID-19. The J gene is TRBJ1-5, the V gene TRBV4-1, with D possibly matching TRBD1 (5 bases). Input material: peripheral blood. The CDR3 DNA reads TGCGCCAGCTCTCGGCAGGGTAGCAATCAGCCCCAGCATTTT. This translates into CASSRQGSNQPQHF.